This entry features one T cell receptor (beta chain) sequence. Its antigen is as yet unknown. This sample was included in a study of graft-versus-host responses after intestinal transplantation. At the level of the study: Transplants were multivisceral, liver-intestinal, or isolated intestinal. Each patient got anti-thymocyte globulin induction, then tacrolimus and steroids for around three years. Whole-study findings and limits: In patients with graft-donor T cell macrochimerism, allograft graft-versus-host to host-versus-graft clonal ratios were high.

The CDR3 is made up of 14 amino acids. Trimming pared 3 bases from V and 2 bases from J, leaving 8 bases between. Germline values: CDR1 LGHNA, CDR2 YNFKEQ. Measured with immunoSEQ multiplex PCR; TCRdb has only the in-frame clones, and not every one. Seen here are some 85,000 clones, more than 75% observed once, and the top ten hold around 8%. The chain uses TRBV4-2 and TRBJ2-1; D not resolved. The material sequenced was unstimulated CD8+ T cells sorted from spleen or lymph node cells, taken before transplant. This TCR was sampled from a human donor who was the organ donor for an intestinal transplant. The CDR3 bases are TGTGCCAGCAGCCAGTCGGGTCCCTACAATGAGCAGTTCTTC. Translating gives CASSQSGPYNEQFF.